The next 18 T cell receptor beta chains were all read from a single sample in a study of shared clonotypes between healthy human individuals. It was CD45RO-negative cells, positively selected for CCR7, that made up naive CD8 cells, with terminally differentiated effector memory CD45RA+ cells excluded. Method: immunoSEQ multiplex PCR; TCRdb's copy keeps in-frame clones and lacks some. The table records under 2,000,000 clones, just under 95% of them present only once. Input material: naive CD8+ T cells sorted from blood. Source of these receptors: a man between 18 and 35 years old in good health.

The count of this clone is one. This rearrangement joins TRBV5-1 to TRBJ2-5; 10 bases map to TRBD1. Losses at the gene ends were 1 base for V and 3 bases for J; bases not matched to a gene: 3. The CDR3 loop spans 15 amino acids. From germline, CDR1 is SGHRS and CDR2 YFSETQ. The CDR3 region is CASSLPGTGEETQYF. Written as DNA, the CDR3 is TGCGCCAGCAGCTTGCCCGGGACAGGGGAAGAGACCCAGTACTTC.

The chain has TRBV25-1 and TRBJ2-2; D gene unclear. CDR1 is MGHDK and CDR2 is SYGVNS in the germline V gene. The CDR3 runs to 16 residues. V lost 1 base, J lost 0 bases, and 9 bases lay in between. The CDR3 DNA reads TGTGCCAGCAGTGAATTTGGCTCCTCGAACACCGGGGAGCTGTTTTTT. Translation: CASSEFGSSNTGELFF.

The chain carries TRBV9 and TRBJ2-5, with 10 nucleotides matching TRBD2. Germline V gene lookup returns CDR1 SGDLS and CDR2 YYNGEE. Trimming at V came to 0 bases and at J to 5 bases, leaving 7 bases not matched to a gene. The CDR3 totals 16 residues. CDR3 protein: CASSVESGGVFETQYF. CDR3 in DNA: TGTGCCAGCAGCGTAGAGAGCGGGGGGGTCTTCGAGACCCAGTACTTC.

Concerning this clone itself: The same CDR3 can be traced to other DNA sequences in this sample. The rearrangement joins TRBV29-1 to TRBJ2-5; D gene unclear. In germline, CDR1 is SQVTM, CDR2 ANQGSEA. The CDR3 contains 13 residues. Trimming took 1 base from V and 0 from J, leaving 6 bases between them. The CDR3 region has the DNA TGCAGCGTTGAAGGGGGTGACCAAGAGACCCAGTACTTC. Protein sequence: CSVEGGDQETQYF.

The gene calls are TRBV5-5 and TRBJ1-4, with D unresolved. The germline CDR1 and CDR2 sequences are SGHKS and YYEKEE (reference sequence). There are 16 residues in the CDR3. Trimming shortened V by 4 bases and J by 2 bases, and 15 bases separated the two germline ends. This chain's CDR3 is CASSLTILATNEKLFF. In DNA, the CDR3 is TGTGCCAGCAGCCTGACCATCTTGGCTACTAATGAAAAACTGTTTTTT. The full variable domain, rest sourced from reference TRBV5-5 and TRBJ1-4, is DAGVTQSPTHLIKTRGQQVTLRCSPISGHKSVSWYQQVLGQGPQFIFQYYEKEERGRGNFPDRFSARQFPNYSSELNVNALLLGDSALYLCASSLTILATNEKLFFGSGTQLSVL.

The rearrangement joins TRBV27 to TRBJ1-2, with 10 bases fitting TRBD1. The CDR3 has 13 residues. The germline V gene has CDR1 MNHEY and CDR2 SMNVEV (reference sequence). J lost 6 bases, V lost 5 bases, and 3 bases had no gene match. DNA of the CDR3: TGTGCCAGCAGTCCAGGACAGGGGGATGGCTACACCTTC. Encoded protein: CASSPGQGDGYTF.

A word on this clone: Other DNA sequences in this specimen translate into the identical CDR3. The DNA of the CDR3 is TGCGCCAGCAGCCAAGGACAGGGTACTGGAAACACCATATATTTT. Amino acids: CASSQGQGTGNTIYF. V usage is TRBV4-1 and J usage is TRBJ1-3, with 7 positions matching TRBD1. This CDR3 spans 15 amino acids. Germline V lookup: CDR1 MGHRA, CDR2 YSYEKL. The V gene end was trimmed by 1 base and the J gene end by 2 bases; junction bases not matched to a gene: 2.

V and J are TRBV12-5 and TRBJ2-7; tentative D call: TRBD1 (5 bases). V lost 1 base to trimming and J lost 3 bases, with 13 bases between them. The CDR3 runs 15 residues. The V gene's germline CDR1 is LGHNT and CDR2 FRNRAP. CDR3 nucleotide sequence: TGTGCTAGTGGTTTGGGGCAGGGTGATTTCTACGAGCAGTACTTC. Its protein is CASGLGQGDFYEQYF. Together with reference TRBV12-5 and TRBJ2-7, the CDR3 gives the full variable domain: DARVTQTPRHKVTEMGQEVTMRCQPILGHNTVFWYRQTMMQGLELLAYFRNRAPLDDSGMPKDRFSAEMPDATLATLKIQPSEPRDSAVYFCASGLGQGDFYEQYFGPGTRLTVT.

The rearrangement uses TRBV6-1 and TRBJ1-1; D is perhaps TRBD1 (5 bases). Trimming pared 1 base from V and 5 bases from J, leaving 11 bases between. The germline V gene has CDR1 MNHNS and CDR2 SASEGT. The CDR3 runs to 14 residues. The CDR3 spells CASSEVAGRTEAFF. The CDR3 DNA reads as TGTGCCAGCAGTGAAGTCGCAGGGCGGACTGAAGCTTTCTTT.

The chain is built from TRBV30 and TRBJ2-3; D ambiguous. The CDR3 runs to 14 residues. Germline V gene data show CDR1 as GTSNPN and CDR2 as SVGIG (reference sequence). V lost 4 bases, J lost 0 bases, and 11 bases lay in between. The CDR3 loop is CAWTETLSTDTQYF. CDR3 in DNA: TGTGCCTGGACCGAGACCCTTAGCACAGATACGCAGTATTTT.

CDR3 DNA sequence: TGCGCCAGCAGCCATGGGGTTGGGAGCTCCTACGAGCAGTACTTC. This encodes CASSHGVGSSYEQYF. V usage is TRBV4-1 and J usage is TRBJ2-7, with a tentative D call TRBD2 (5 bases). The CDR3 runs to 15 residues. Germline V gene data show CDR1 as MGHRA and CDR2 as YSYEKL. Trimming stripped 3 bases from V and 0 bases from J, with 12 bases between.

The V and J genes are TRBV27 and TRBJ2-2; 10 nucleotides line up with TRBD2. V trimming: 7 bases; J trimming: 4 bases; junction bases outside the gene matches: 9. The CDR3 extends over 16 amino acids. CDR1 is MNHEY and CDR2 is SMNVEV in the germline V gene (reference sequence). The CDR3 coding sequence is TGTGCCAGCACTCTAGCGGGAGAAGTAGGCACCGGGGAGCTGTTTTTT. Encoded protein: CASTLAGEVGTGELFF.

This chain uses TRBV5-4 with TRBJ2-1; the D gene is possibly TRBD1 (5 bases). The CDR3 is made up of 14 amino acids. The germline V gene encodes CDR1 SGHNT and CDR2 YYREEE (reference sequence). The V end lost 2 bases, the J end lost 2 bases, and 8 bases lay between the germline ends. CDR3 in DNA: TGTGCCAGCAGCTTACTGGACACCTACAATGAGCAGTTCTTC. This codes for CASSLLDTYNEQFF.

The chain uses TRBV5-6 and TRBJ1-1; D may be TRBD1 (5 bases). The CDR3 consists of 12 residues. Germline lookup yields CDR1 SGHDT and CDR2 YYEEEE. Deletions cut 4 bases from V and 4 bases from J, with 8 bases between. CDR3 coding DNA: TGTGCCAGCAGCCCAGGGCCCACTGAAGCTTTCTTT. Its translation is CASSPGPTEAFF.

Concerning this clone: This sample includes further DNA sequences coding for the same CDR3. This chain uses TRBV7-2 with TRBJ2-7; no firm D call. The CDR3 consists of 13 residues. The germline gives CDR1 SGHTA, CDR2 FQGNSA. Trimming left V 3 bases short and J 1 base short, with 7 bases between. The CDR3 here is CASSFYGSYEQYF. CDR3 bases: TGTGCCAGCAGCTTTTACGGGTCCTACGAGCAGTACTTC.

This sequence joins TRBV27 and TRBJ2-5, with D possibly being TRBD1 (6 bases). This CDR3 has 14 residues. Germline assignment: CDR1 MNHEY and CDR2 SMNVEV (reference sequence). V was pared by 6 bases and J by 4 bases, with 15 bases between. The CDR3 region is CASSWGRQAETQYF. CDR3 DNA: TGTGCCAGCAGCTGGGGGCGACAGGCAGAGACCCAGTACTTC.

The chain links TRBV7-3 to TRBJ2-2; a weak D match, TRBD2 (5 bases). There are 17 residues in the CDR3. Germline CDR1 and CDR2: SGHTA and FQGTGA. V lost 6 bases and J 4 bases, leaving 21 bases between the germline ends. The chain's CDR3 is CASSPLLGPRGTGELFF. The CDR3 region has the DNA TGTGCCAGCAGTCCCCTTCTAGGACCCCGGGGCACCGGGGAGCTGTTTTTT.

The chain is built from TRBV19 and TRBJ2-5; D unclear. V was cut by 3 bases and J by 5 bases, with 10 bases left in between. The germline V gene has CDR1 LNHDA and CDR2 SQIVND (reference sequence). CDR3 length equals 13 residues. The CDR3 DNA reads TGTGCCAGTAGTATTACAGAGGAGGAGACCCAGTACTTC. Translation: CASSITEEETQYF.